These 25 T cell receptor beta chains came from one sample sequenced in a study of T cell responses to AZD1222 COVID-19 vaccine. TCRdb's copy holds only in-frame clones and misses some; the assay was immunoSEQ multiplex PCR. The profile shows around 120,000 clones, around 89% of them singletons. The material was peripheral blood, obtained 28 days after the second AZD1222 dose. The source is an adult who received the AZD1222 COVID-19 vaccine.

This chain links TRBV9 with TRBJ2-7; 10 nucleotides line up with TRBD2. CDR1 is SGDLS, CDR2 YYNGEE, per germline. With V trimmed by 1 base and J by 5 bases, 6 bases remained unmatched. This CDR3 has 15 residues. CDR3 nucleotide sequence: TGTGCCAGCAGCGTATCCGGGACTAGCGAAGACGAGCAGTACTTC. Amino acids: CASSVSGTSEDEQYF.

The chain is built from TRBV7-9 and TRBJ1-2, with D unclear. CDR1 SEHNR and CDR2 FQNEAQ come from the germline V gene (reference sequence). Trimming pared 5 bases from V and 5 bases from J, leaving 12 bases between. This CDR3 has 13 residues. The DNA of the CDR3 is TGTGCCAGCAGCCGGGGTTTCGGATATGGCTACACCTTC. Encoded protein: CASSRGFGYGYTF. Full variable domain (missing parts from reference TRBV7-9 and TRBJ1-2): DTGVSQNPRHKITKRGQNVTFRCDPISEHNRLYWYRQTLGQGPEFLTYFQNEAQLEKSRLLSDRFSAERPKGSFSTLEIQRTEQGDSAMYLCASSRGFGYGYTFGSGTRLTVV.

The chain recombines TRBV19 with TRBJ2-3; weak D call: TRBD2 (7 bases). There are 15 residues in the CDR3. V lost 6 bases and J 5 bases, leaving 18 bases between the germline ends. Germline CDR1 and CDR2: LNHDA and SQIVND (reference sequence). The CDR3 DNA is TGTGCCAGTAGCGGACGGGGGGCGCTTGGAGATACGCAGTATTTT. Protein: CASSGRGALGDTQYF. The complete variable domain, with remaining parts taken from reference TRBV19 and TRBJ2-3, reads DGGITQSPKYLFRKEGQNVTLSCEQNLNHDAMYWYRQDPGQGLRLIYYSQIVNDFQKGDIAEGYSVSREKKESFPLTVTSAQKNPTAFYLCASSGRGALGDTQYFGPGTRLTVL.

J is TRBJ1-1 and V is TRBV9; D remains ambiguous. Germline V gene lookup returns CDR1 SGDLS and CDR2 YYNGEE. The V and J ends lost 3 bases and 3 bases respectively, with 9 bases between them. The CDR3 has 13 residues. CDR3: CASSEGMHTEAFF. Written as DNA, the CDR3 is TGTGCCAGCAGCGAGGGAATGCACACTGAAGCTTTCTTT. The complete variable domain, with remaining parts taken from reference TRBV9 and TRBJ1-1, reads DSGVTQTPKHLITATGQRVTLRCSPRSGDLSVYWYQQSLDQGLQFLIQYYNGEERAKGNILERFSAQQFPDLHSELNLSSLELGDSALYFCASSEGMHTEAFFGQGTRLTVV.

This chain connects TRBV23-1 to TRBJ1-1; tentatively, D is TRBD1 (5 bases). TRBV23-1 is placed among ORFs of uncertain function. This CDR3 has 13 residues. V gave up 9 bases and J gave up 4 bases, with 15 bases separating them. CDR3 sequence reads: CASPGHRITEAFF. The CDR3 coding sequence is TGCGCCAGTCCCGGACACCGGATCACTGAAGCTTTCTTT.

This clone was counted once. The chain carries TRBV5-4 and TRBJ2-3, with 8 positions matching TRBD2. J was trimmed by 1 base and V by 0 bases; bases with no gene match: 4. There are 16 residues in the CDR3. CDR1 and CDR2 (germline): SGHNT, YYREEE (reference sequence). The CDR3 nucleotides are TGTGCCAGCAGCTTGGCAATTAGCGGGGGCACAGATACGCAGTATTTT. Encoded protein: CASSLAISGGTDTQYF.

J is TRBJ1-1 and V is TRBV28; TRBD1 agrees at 11 bases. V gave up 2 bases and J gave up 5 bases; unmatched junction bases: 7. The CDR3 covers 16 residues. Germline assignment: CDR1 MDHEN and CDR2 SYDVKM. CDR3 DNA sequence: TGTGCCAGCAGTTTAGGGCCGGGACAGGGGGAAACTGAAGCTTTCTTT. It translates to CASSLGPGQGETEAFF.

The chain links TRBV5-1 to TRBJ2-1, with D possibly matching TRBD2 (6 bases). The CDR3 loop spans 14 amino acids. Germline V CDR1 and CDR2: SGHRS, YFSETQ. The ends were cut back, 4 bases at V and 15 bases at J, with 23 bases in the middle. CDR3 nucleotides: TGCGCCAGCAGCCCCACCCGGGACTCCATCCAGCGGTTCTTC. Translating gives CASSPTRDSIQRFF.

The genes are TRBV4-2 and TRBJ2-7; 8 bases fit TRBD1. Germline CDR1 and CDR2: LGHNA and YNFKEQ. With V trimmed by 1 base and J by 3 bases, 5 bases remained unmatched. CDR3 length equals 15 residues. For the CDR3, the DNA is TGTGCCAGCAGCCAAGGGGGAACAGGGGGCTACGAGCAGTACTTC. This sequence encodes CASSQGGTGGYEQYF.

The chain has TRBV4-2 and TRBJ2-7; 7 nucleotides align to TRBD2. Germline V gene sequence: CDR1 LGHNA, CDR2 YNFKEQ. Trimming took 0 bases from V and 0 from J; bases not matched to a gene: 8. The CDR3 is made up of 17 amino acids. DNA for the CDR3: TGTGCCAGCAGCCAAGATAGCCTAGCGGTTACCTCCTACGAGCAGTACTTC. Residues: CASSQDSLAVTSYEQYF.

The chain uses TRBV6-6 and TRBJ2-1; TRBD1 matches 11 bases. V shed 6 bases, J shed 9 bases, and the junction held 13 bases outside the gene matches. The CDR3 totals 16 residues. Germline CDR1 MNHNY, CDR2 SVGAGI (reference sequence). The CDR3 here is CASRFPGGQGAGEQFF. Written as DNA, the CDR3 is TGTGCCAGCAGATTTCCAGGTGGACAGGGGGCAGGTGAGCAGTTCTTC.

This chain links TRBV19 with TRBJ2-5; D is unresolved. The V gene lost 2 bases and the J gene lost 7 bases, with 17 bases spanning the gap. The germline CDR1 and CDR2 sequences are LNHDA and SQIVND (reference sequence). The CDR3 contains 15 residues. The CDR3 DNA follows: TGTGCCAGTAGTATAAAAGGAGTTCATCGTGGGACCCAGTACTTC. This gives the protein CASSIKGVHRGTQYF.

This chain joins TRBV4-1 and TRBJ2-7, with TRBD2 identical over 10 bases. The V and J ends lost 1 base and 3 bases, in that order; junction bases with no gene match: 3. Germline-derived CDR1 and CDR2 are MGHRA and YSYEKL. The CDR3 spans 15 residues. The CDR3 region has the DNA TGCGCCAGCAGCCAAGGGGGACTAGCGTACTACGAGCAGTACTTC. It translates to CASSQGGLAYYEQYF.

By sample share, this clone is medium-sized. J is TRBJ1-4 and V is TRBV28, with D possibly TRBD1 on 5 matching bases. Trimming took 6 bases from V and 5 from J, leaving 13 bases between them. The CDR3 contains 14 residues. Looked up from germline, CDR1 is MDHEN and CDR2 is SYDVKM. The DNA for the CDR3 is TGTGCCAGCAGGTCCGGGACGGAAAATGAAAAACTGTTTTTT. This sequence encodes CASRSGTENEKLFF. The whole variable domain, filled in from reference TRBV28 and TRBJ1-4, reads DVKVTQSSRYLVKRTGEKVFLECVQDMDHENMFWYRQDPGLGLRLIYFSYDVKMKEKGDIPEGYSVSREKKERFSLILESASTNQTSMYLCASRSGTENEKLFFGSGTQLSVL.

The rearrangement joins TRBV30 to TRBJ1-6; no clear D gene. The CDR3 is 12 residues long. Germline V lookup: CDR1 GTSNPN, CDR2 SVGIG (reference sequence). The V end was cut by 4 bases, the J end by 8 bases, with 9 bases between. CDR3 nucleotides: TGTGCCTGGACTCGTAGGGATTCACCCCTCCACTTT. Encoded protein: CAWTRRDSPLHF. Based on the CDR3 plus reference TRBV30 and TRBJ1-6, the full variable domain is SQTIHQWPATLVQPVGSPLSLECTVEGTSNPNLYWYRQAAGRGLQLLFYSVGIGQISSEVPQNLSASRPQDRQFILSSKKLLLSDSGFYLCAWTRRDSPLHFGNGTRLTVT.

The CDR3, as DNA: TGTGCCAGTAGGCCGGGACGAGGCTATGGCTACACCTTC. Translation: CASRPGRGYGYTF. The chain joins TRBV19 to TRBJ1-2; weak D call: TRBD1 (5 bases). The germline V gene has CDR1 LNHDA and CDR2 SQIVND (reference sequence). V lost 6 bases to trimming and J lost 4 bases, with 12 bases between them. The CDR3 is made up of 13 amino acids.

The genes are TRBV27 and TRBJ2-3; 10 bases are a match to TRBD2. Germline CDR1 and CDR2: MNHEY and SMNVEV (reference sequence). V gave up 6 bases and J gave up 0 bases; unmatched junction bases: 9. This CDR3 has 17 amino acids. CDR3 in DNA: TGTGCCAGCAGGCTCCTTGGGACTAGCGTCAGCACAGATACGCAGTATTTT. Translating it yields CASRLLGTSVSTDTQYF.

This chain uses TRBV28 with TRBJ2-7; 10 bases are a match to TRBD2. Germline V gives CDR1 MDHEN, CDR2 SYDVKM. The ends lost 2 bases at V and 7 bases at J; junction bases unmatched: 5. This CDR3 spans 14 amino acids. The CDR3 reads CASSLLAGEEEQYF. The CDR3 coding sequence is TGTGCCAGCAGTTTACTAGCGGGGGAGGAGGAGCAGTACTTC.

The J gene is TRBJ2-1, the V gene TRBV7-3; 12 bases align to TRBD2. V was pared by 5 bases and J by 7 bases, with 3 bases of the junction left unmatched. CDR3 size: 14 residues. Germline assignment: CDR1 SGHTA and CDR2 FQGTGA. The CDR3 spells CASSPGTSGNEQFF. The CDR3 DNA reads TGTGCCAGCAGCCCGGGGACTAGCGGGAATGAGCAGTTCTTC.

This chain uses TRBV7-2 with TRBJ1-2; D call uncertain. V lost 2 bases and J 2 bases, leaving 9 bases between the germline ends. The CDR3 runs 14 residues. The germline gives CDR1 SGHTA, CDR2 FQGNSA. The CDR3 nucleotides are TGTGCCAGCAGCTTACTTGCAGGAAACTATGGCTACACCTTC. Translated: CASSLLAGNYGYTF.

CDR3 in amino acids: CASSLALAGTDTQYF. The CDR3 region has the DNA TGTGCCAGCAGCTTAGCACTAGCGGGTACAGATACGCAGTATTTT. V is TRBV7-3 and J is TRBJ2-3; 9 bases match TRBD2. The V gene's germline CDR1 is SGHTA and CDR2 FQGTGA. The CDR3 spans 15 residues. V was pared by 2 bases and J by 3 bases, with 3 bases of the junction left unmatched. Full variable domain (missing parts from reference TRBV7-3 and TRBJ2-3): GAGVSQTPSNKVTEKGKYVELRCDPISGHTALYWYRQSLGQGPEFLIYFQGTGAADDSGLPNDRFFAVRPEGSVSTLKIQRTERGDSAVYLCASSLALAGTDTQYFGPGTRLTVL.

J is TRBJ1-4 and V is TRBV19; D not resolved. V was clipped by 2 bases and J by 8 bases, with 9 bases between them. The length of the CDR3 is 13 residues. The germline CDR1 and CDR2 sequences are LNHDA and SQIVND (reference sequence). The CDR3 nucleotides read TGTGCCAGTAGTATACACGCGGCGGAAAAACTGTTTTTT. This encodes CASSIHAAEKLFF. Complete variable domain (other parts from reference TRBV19 and TRBJ1-4): DGGITQSPKYLFRKEGQNVTLSCEQNLNHDAMYWYRQDPGQGLRLIYYSQIVNDFQKGDIAEGYSVSREKKESFPLTVTSAQKNPTAFYLCASSIHAAEKLFFGSGTQLSVL.

The chain is built from TRBV5-1 and TRBJ1-3, with D possibly being TRBD1 (6 bases). The V end was cut by 8 bases, the J end by 3 bases, with 12 bases between. The CDR3 runs 13 residues. CDR1 and CDR2 from the germline V gene are SGHRS and YFSETQ. The CDR3 region is CASRGVGGNTIYF. The CDR3 coding sequence is TGCGCCAGTAGGGGGGTCGGTGGAAACACCATATATTTT.

The rearrangement links TRBV7-6 to TRBJ2-3; 12 nucleotides align to TRBD2. The germline gives CDR1 SGHVS, CDR2 FNYEAQ. V dropped 1 base and J dropped 6; count of bases not matched to a gene: 8. CDR3 size: 17 residues. CDR3 sequence (DNA): TGTGCCAGCAGCTTAGAGAGCAGGACTAGCGGGAAGGATACGCAGTATTTT. It yields the protein CASSLESRTSGKDTQYF.

The rearrangement uses TRBV9 and TRBJ2-7; D tentatively fits TRBD1 or TRBD2 (5 bases each). Germline V gives CDR1 SGDLS, CDR2 YYNGEE. V was clipped by 3 bases and J by 7 bases, with 20 bases between them. CDR3 length: 15 amino acids. The CDR3 bases are TGTGCCAGCAGCGAAGAACCGGGACCTGAGTTGGAGCAGTACTTC. Residues: CASSEEPGPELEQYF.